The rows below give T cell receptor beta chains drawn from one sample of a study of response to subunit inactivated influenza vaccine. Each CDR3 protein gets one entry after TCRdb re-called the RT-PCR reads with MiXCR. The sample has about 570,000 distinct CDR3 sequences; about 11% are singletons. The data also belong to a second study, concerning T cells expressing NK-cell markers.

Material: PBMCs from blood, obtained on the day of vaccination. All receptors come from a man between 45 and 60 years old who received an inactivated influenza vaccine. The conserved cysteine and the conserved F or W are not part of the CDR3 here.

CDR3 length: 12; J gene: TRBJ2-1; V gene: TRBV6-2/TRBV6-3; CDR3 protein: ASSSRDRESEQF
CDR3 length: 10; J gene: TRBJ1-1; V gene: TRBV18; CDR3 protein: ASSPRRAEAF
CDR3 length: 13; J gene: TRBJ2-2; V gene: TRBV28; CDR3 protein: ASTLGGSGGGELF
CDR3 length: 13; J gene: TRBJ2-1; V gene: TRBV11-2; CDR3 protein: ASRGWGARYNEQF
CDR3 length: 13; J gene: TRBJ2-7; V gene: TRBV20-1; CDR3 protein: SARDIGGAPFEQY
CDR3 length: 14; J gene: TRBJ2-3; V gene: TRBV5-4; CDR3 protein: ASSLVADRSTDTQY
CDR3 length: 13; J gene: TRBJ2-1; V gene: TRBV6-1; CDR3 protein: ASRQAIAGYNEQF
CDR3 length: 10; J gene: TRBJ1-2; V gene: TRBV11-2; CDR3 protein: ASSLEGGGYT
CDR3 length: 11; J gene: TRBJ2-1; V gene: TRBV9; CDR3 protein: ASSGTSLNEQF
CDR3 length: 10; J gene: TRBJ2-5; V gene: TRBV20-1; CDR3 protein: SARVYQETQY
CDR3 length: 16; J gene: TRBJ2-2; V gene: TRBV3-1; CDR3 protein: ASSLLGRGHANTGELF
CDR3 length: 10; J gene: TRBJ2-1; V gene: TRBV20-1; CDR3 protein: SASKWVDEQF
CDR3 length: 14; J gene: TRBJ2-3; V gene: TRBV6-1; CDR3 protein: ASSPPKNSSTDTQY
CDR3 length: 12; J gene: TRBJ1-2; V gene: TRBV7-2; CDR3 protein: ASSLAQSANGYT
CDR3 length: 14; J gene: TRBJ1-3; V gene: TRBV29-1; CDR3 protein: SVFGRRLPLGNTIY
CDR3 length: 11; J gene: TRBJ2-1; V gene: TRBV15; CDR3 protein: ATSRPNGGEQF
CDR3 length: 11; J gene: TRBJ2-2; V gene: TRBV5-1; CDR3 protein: ASSSVKMGELF
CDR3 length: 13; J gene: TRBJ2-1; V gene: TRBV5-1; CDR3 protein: ASSLVPSQPNEQF
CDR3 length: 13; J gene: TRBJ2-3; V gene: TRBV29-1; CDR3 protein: SVSPGTRRVDTQY
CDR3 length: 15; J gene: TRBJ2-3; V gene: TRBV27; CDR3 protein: ASRGTSGRAVADTQY
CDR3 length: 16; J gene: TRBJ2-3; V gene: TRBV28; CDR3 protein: ASSARRTSGRDPDTQY
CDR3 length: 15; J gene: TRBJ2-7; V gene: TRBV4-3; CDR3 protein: ASSQDVSGEGRYEQY
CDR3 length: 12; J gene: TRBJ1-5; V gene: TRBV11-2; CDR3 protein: ASSLGGTNQPQH
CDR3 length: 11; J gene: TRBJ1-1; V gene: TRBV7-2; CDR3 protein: ASSNAPNTEAF
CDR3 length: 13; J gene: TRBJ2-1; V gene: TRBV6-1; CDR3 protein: ASRVASGSYNEQF
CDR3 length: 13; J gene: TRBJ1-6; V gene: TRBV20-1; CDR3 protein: SARTQGTGGSPLH
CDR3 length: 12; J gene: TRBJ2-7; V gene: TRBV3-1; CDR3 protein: ASSRRGSHYEQY
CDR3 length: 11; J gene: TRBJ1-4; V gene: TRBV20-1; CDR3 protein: SATVVGSEKLF
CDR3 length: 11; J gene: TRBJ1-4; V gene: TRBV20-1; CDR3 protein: SARGGVGEKLF
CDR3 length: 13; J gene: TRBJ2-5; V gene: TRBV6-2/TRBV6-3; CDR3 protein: ASSYFDRLQETQY
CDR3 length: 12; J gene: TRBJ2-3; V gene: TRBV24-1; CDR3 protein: ATSAGQGTDTQY
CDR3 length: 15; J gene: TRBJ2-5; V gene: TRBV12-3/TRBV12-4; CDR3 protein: ASSFATGTGVKETQY
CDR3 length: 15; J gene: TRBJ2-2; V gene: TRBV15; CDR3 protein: ATSRSTGSTSVGELF
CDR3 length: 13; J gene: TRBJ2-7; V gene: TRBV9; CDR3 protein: ASARLAGGRAEQY
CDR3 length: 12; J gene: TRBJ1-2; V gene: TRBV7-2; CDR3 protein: ASSRRGDDYGYT
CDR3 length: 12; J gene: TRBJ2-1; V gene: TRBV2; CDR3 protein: ASFPGLAFNEQF
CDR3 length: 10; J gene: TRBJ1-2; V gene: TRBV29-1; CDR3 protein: SVRGVDYGYT
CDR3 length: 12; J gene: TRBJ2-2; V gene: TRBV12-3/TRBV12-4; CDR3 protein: ASSTTGNTGELF
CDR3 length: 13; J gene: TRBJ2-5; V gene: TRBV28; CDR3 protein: ASSLFRGDLRAQY
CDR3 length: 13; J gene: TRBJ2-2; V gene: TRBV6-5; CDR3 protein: ASSFSRSGTGELF
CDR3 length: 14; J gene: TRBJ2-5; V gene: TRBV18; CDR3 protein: ASSPRPGGREETQY